This TCR beta chain was documented in a study of T cell responses to AZD1222 COVID-19 vaccine (dated by TCRdb to the early 2020s). For the wider study: Because spike-specific TCR depth and breadth did not differ between the two schedules, AZD1222 recipients who got a second dose at roughly 4 weeks were pooled with those who got a second dose at roughly 12 weeks. A total of approximately 240 trial participants underwent TCR sequencing, of whom about 200 had received two doses of AZD1222 and about 26 had received two doses of the MenACWY control vaccine. Trial participants were enrolled into age subgroups of 18-55, 56-69 and 70-plus years, which contained 148, 28 and 57 TCR-sequenced participants, respectively.

Broad study findings and their caveats: Epitopes outside the regions mutated in the B.1.351 and B.1.1.7 variants were reportedly recognized by nearly half of the unique spike-specific TCRs. Most participants were white British and females outnumbered males, and the authors suggested that clonal diversity may have been underestimated. The whole spike protein was spanned by vaccine-associated CD4 TCRs, and dominant responses were seen in regions 160-218 and 743-854. The 56-69-year group was small, and its depth increase did not reach significance, likely because of low power. Conclusions about previously exposed vaccinees are limited because only five to seven AZD1222 recipients were SARS-CoV-2 seropositive at baseline. After two AZD1222 doses, spike-specific TCR breadth and depth were significantly higher than at day 0 and than in MenACWY recipients. Because no day 14 peak-response samples were available, repertoires were characterized only after the peak T cell response.

V loses 1 base of germline sequence and J loses 3 bases, and the interval between the two ends is 9 bases. Its CDR3 holds 14 amino acids, cysteine through phenylalanine. Just CDR3 DNA is preserved here, 42 bases in frame from base 1. The germline V gene (reference sequence) provides CDR1 LNHNV and CDR2 YYDKDF. Taken with the paper, the label for time point translates to: baseline before first vaccination. Vaccinee samples were obtained from the UK trials COV001 and COV002, which included a single-blind randomized controlled phase 2/3 trial of AZD1222 (ChAdOx1 nCoV-19) in healthy adults. For TCRbeta chain sequencing, PBMC samples from trial participants were taken at day 0 and at day 28 after the second dose. The CDR3 regions of human TCRbeta chains were analyzed by immunosequencing. The original methods were these. Repertoire TCRs were matched against a reference library of SARS-CoV-2-specific TCRs generated with the MIRA antigen-specificity platform. Breadth was defined as the fraction of unique TCRs that were SARS-CoV-2-associated. Depth was defined as the fraction of total T cells that were SARS-CoV-2-associated. Each spike-specific TCR was assigned to its reactive spike region and to a CD4 or CD8 class using the MIRA data. Log10-transformed breadth and depth values were compared by one-way ANOVA with Sidak's multiple comparisons tests. TCRdb took over this immuneACCESS table, retaining in-frame rearrangements with V and J assigned. Such tables are incomplete; in checked studies, under half of the missing clones stem from an unresolved V gene, and the remainder is unexplained. V, J and clone size are those of that table, while D and trimming were read from the DNA. The table for this sample lists some 100,000 clones; about 87% of them were counted only once. The ten largest clonotypes hold about 3.5% of the sample.

Comment on this clone: There is no known antigen for this receptor. No base quality values were provided; no much bigger clone lies one nucleotide off.

This clonotype was obtained from an adult in good health. The sequencing here drew on peripheral blood, taken on day 0 of AZD1222 vaccination. The chain is assembled from TRBV15 and TRBJ1-1, with no confident D gene call. The CDR3 amino acid sequence is: CATSRGKFDTEAFF. The DNA sequence is TGTGCCACCAGCAGAGGGAAATTTGACACTGAAGCTTTCTTT.